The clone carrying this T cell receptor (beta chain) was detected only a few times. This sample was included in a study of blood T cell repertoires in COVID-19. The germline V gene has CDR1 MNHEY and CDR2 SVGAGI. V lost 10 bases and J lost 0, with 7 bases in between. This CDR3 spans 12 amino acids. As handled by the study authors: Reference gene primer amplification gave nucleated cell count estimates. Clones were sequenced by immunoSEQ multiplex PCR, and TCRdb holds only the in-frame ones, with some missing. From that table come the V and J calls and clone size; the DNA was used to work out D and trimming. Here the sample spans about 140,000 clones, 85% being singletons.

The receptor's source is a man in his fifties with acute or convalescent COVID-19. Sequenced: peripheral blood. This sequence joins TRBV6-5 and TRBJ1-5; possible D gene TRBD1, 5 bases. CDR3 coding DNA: TGTGCCACCGGGGGTAGCAATCAGCCCCAGCATTTT. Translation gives CATGGSNQPQHF.